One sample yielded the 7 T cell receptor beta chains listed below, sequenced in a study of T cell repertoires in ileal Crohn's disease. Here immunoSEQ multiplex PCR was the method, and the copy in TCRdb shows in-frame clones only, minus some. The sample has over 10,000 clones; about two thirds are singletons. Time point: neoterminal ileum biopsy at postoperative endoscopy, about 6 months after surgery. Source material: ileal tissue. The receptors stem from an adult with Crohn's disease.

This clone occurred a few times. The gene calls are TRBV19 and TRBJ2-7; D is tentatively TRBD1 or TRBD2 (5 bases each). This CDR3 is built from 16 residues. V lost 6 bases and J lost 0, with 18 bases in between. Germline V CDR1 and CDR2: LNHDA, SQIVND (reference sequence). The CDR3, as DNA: TGTGCCAGTAGGAAAACCCGGGACGGATCCTCCTACGAGCAGTACTTC. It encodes CASRKTRDGSSYEQYF.

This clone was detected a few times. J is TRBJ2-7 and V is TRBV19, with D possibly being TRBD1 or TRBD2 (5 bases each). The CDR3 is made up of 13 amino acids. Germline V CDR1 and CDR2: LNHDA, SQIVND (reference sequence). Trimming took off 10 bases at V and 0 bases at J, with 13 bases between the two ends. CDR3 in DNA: TGTGCCACCACCGGGACGGGCTCCTACGAGCAGTACTTC. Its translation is CATTGTGSYEQYF.

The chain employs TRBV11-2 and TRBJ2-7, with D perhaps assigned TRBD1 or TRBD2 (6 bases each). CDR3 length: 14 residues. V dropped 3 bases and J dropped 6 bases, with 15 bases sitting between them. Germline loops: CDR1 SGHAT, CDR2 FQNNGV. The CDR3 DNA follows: TGTGCCAGCAGCTTCCCTGAACAGGGAGGCGAGCAGTACTTC. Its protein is CASSFPEQGGEQYF.

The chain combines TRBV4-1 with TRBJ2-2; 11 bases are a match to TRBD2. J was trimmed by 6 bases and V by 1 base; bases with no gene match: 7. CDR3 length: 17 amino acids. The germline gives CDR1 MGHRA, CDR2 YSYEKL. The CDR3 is CASSQGLAGGMSGELFF. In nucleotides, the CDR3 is TGCGCCAGCAGCCAAGGGCTAGCGGGGGGTATGTCCGGGGAGCTGTTTTTT.

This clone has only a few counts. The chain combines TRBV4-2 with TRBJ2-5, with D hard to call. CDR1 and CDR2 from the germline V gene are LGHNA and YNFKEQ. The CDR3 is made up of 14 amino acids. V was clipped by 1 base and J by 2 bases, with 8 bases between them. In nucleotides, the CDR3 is TGTGCCAGCAGCCAAGGGGGTAATCAAGAGACCCAGTACTTC. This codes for CASSQGGNQETQYF.

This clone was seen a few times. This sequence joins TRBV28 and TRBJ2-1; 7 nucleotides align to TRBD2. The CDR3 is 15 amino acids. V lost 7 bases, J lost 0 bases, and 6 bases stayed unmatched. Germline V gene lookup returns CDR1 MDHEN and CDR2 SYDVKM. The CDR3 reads CASNLWGGSYNEQFF. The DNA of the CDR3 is TGTGCCAGCAACTTATGGGGGGGCTCCTACAATGAGCAGTTCTTC. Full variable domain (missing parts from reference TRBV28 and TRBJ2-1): DVKVTQSSRYLVKRTGEKVFLECVQDMDHENMFWYRQDPGLGLRLIYFSYDVKMKEKGDIPEGYSVSREKKERFSLILESASTNQTSMYLCASNLWGGSYNEQFFGPGTRLTVL.

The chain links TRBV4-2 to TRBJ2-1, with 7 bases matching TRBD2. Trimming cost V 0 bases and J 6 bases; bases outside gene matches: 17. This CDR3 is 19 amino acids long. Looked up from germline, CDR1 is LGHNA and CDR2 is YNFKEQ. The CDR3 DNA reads TGTGCCAGCAGCCAAGATCTCAGTAAAGGACTAGTAGGACTCAATGAGCAGTTCTTC. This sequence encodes CASSQDLSKGLVGLNEQFF.